The 10 T cell receptor beta chains in this list originate from one sample, sequenced in a study of cytomegalovirus exposure and HLA in healthy donors (dated by TCRdb to about 2017). The library came from the immunoSEQ multiplex PCR assay. For the multiplex PCR, a mixture combining 60 forward primers for TCR Vbeta segments and 13 reverse primers for TCR Jbeta segments was used. TCRdb provides this immuneACCESS table in a form limited to in-frame rearrangements. Some clones are lacking; in checked studies, under half of them reflect an unresolved V gene, and why the rest are absent is not known. For this sample the table gives about 110,000 clones, of which around four fifths were detected only once. The ten largest clones add up to over 2.5% of the sample. What was sequenced was PBMCs. The receptors were gathered from a woman aged 55-70 years in good health and CMV-seropositive.

This sequence joins TRBV19 and TRBJ1-1; TRBD1 is a possible D gene (6 bases). Germline CDR1 reads LNHDA; CDR2 reads SQIVND (reference sequence). V gave up 4 bases and J gave up 0 bases, with 12 bases separating them. The CDR3 length is 15 residues. The CDR3 sequence is CASSKPDSMNTEAFF. Here the CDR3 DNA reads TGTGCCAGTAGTAAACCGGACAGCATGAACACTGAAGCTTTCTTT. The full variable domain, in which reference TRBV19 and TRBJ1-1 provide the parts outside the CDR3, is DGGITQSPKYLFRKEGQNVTLSCEQNLNHDAMYWYRQDPGQGLRLIYYSQIVNDFQKGDIAEGYSVSREKKESFPLTVTSAQKNPTAFYLCASSKPDSMNTEAFFGQGTRLTVV.

The chain joins TRBV7-6 to TRBJ2-2; D remains ambiguous. Germline V gene lookup returns CDR1 SGHVS and CDR2 FNYEAQ. With 1 base removed from V and 0 bases from J, the gap between germline ends came to 12 bases. The CDR3 totals 17 residues. CDR3 nucleotide sequence: TGTGCCAGCAGCTTAGTCACAGCTGCTTCGAACACCGGGGAGCTGTTTTTT. It specifies CASSLVTAASNTGELFF.

This chain joins TRBV28 and TRBJ1-5; unclear D gene. Germline CDR1 reads MDHEN; CDR2 reads SYDVKM. CDR3 length: 11 amino acids. The germline V and J ends were trimmed by 5 bases and 9 bases, with 8 bases remaining between them. The CDR3 coding sequence is TGTGCCAGCAGTCCCAGTTGGCCCCAGCATTTT. This encodes CASSPSWPQHF.

V gene TRBV27 combines with J gene TRBJ1-2; D not resolved. The V end was cut by 6 bases, the J end by 4 bases, with 15 bases between. The CDR3 loop spans 14 amino acids. Germline V gene lookup returns CDR1 MNHEY and CDR2 SMNVEV (reference sequence). The CDR3 loop is CASSSRQGFYGYTF. DNA of the CDR3: TGTGCCAGCAGCTCCCGACAAGGCTTCTATGGCTACACCTTC.

The rearrangement uses TRBV28 and TRBJ2-2, with D perhaps matching TRBD2 (5 bases). The germline V gene has CDR1 MDHEN and CDR2 SYDVKM. The ends were cut back, 5 bases at V and 1 base at J, with 11 bases in the middle. This CDR3 has 15 residues. In nucleotides, the CDR3 is TGTGCCAGCAGTAGCGGCAGCTTGAACACCGGGGAGCTGTTTTTT. Amino acid sequence: CASSSGSLNTGELFF.

The table lists this clone with a few counts. The rearrangement joins TRBV11-2 to TRBJ2-5; D may be TRBD2 (5 bases). This CDR3 comprises 14 residues. V gave up 7 bases and J gave up 3 bases, with 15 bases separating them. CDR1 SGHAT and CDR2 FQNNGV come from the germline V gene. The CDR3 DNA reads TGTGCCAGCACCCTTGGTAGCGTAAAAGAGACCCAGTACTTC. Its protein product is CASTLGSVKETQYF.

In the case of this clone: Distinct nucleotide sequences in the sample also encode this CDR3. The chain joins TRBV5-1 to TRBJ2-1, with TRBD2 matching 11 bases. This CDR3 is 14 amino acids long. V dropped 0 bases and J dropped 10; count of bases not matched to a gene: 3. CDR1 is SGHRS, CDR2 YFSETQ, per germline. The CDR3 spells CASSLGLAGNEQFF. The CDR3 nucleotides are TGCGCCAGCAGCTTGGGACTAGCGGGAAACGAGCAGTTCTTC. Filled out from reference TRBV5-1 and TRBJ2-1, the complete variable domain reads KAGVTQTPRYLIKTRGQQVTLSCSPISGHRSVSWYQQTPGQGLQFLFEYFSETQRNKGNFPGRFSGRQFSNSRSEMNVSTLELGDSALYLCASSLGLAGNEQFFGPGTRLTVL.

This clone has more than one count but fewer than ten. The chain has TRBV9 and TRBJ2-1; 7 nucleotides align to TRBD2. Per the germline V gene, CDR1 is SGDLS and CDR2 is YYNGEE. V shed 4 bases and J 4 bases; nucleotides not matched to a gene: 11. The CDR3 contains 16 residues. CDR3 in DNA: TGTGCCAGCAGCCCCCTGGGTACTAGCGAGTACAATGAGCAGTTCTTC. It translates to CASSPLGTSEYNEQFF.

This clone occurred a few times. The chain couples TRBV28 to TRBJ2-6; D is uncertain. Per the germline V gene, CDR1 is MDHEN and CDR2 is SYDVKM. The CDR3 spans 16 residues. V was trimmed by 5 bases and J by 2 bases, leaving 13 bases between them. CDR3 protein: CASSPVPRAGANVLTF. The CDR3 DNA reads as TGTGCCAGCAGTCCAGTGCCTCGTGCTGGGGCCAACGTCCTGACTTTC.

The chain carries TRBV27 and TRBJ1-1, with TRBD1 as a possible D gene (6 bases). CDR1 and CDR2 from the germline V gene are MNHEY and SMNVEV (reference sequence). CDR3 size: 14 residues. V was cut by 6 bases and J by 1 base, with 12 bases left in between. The CDR3 region has the DNA TGTGCCAGCAGCGTAGGGGGGGGGAACACTGAAGCTTTCTTT. Amino acids: CASSVGGGNTEAFF.